This record looks at one T cell receptor beta chain sequence and its context. The data originate from a study of blood T cell repertoires in COVID-19. This CDR3 contains 15 residues. Germline assignment: CDR1 SGHRS and CDR2 YFSETQ. J lost 2 bases, V lost 4 bases, and 9 bases had no gene match. Data came from immunoSEQ multiplex PCR; TCRdb stores just in-frame clones and leaves some out. The sample has some 110,000 clones, around 88% seen once. Source material: peripheral blood. The clonotype originates from a human donor in a cohort sampled during active COVID-19. The V call is TRBV5-1, the J call TRBJ2-7; 7 bases agree with TRBD2. The CDR3 DNA reads TGCGCCAGCAGCGCCGGCCCCCTAGCGGCCTACGAGCAGTACTTC. Amino acids: CASSAGPLAAYEQYF.